A selection of T cell receptor beta chains follows, all from one sample in a study of blood T cell repertoires in COVID-19. Some clones are missing from TCRdb's copy, which holds only in-frame ones; the method was immunoSEQ multiplex PCR. Of 200,000 to 250,000 clones listed, more than 85% are singletons. The material sequenced was peripheral blood. The receptors were gathered from a woman in her seventies with active or convalescent COVID-19. CDR3s leave out the opening cysteine and the closing phenylalanine or tryptophan.

j_gene,v_gene,CDR3aa
TRBJ1-2,TRBV5-1,ASSLAGINYGYT
TRBJ1-6,TRBV6-5,ASSYSRLDNSPLH
TRBJ1-1,TRBV18,ASSPGQHNTEAF
TRBJ1-6,TRBV7-8,ASSSGQGADSPLH
TRBJ2-5,TRBV15,ATSSGGKGQETQY
TRBJ2-2,TRBV4-1,ASSQGGPTGGHTTGELF
TRBJ1-2,TRBV5-1,ASSLGTGGQRSYT
TRBJ2-7,TRBV2,ASSDRRAPYEQY
TRBJ1-2,TRBV4-1,ASREYPGTGVGYT
TRBJ2-7,TRBV7-6,ASSPSRAYEQY
TRBJ1-5,TRBV19,ASSYLTGLHQPQH
TRBJ1-6,TRBV11-2,ASSSSDRNSPLH
TRBJ1-1,TRBV7-2,ASTWDRRSTEAF
TRBJ2-1,TRBV19,ASSIVDGGRSYNEQF
TRBJ1-5,TRBV19,ASSPPRSNQPQH
TRBJ1-5,TRBV29-1,SVRTGTGNQPQH
TRBJ1-1,TRBV3-1/TRBV3-2,ASSQQLNTEAF
TRBJ1-1,TRBV29-1,SVPGAGGVNTEAF
TRBJ1-4,TRBV7-9,ASSLVGATNEKLF
TRBJ1-6,TRBV2,ASSGGTGNVNSPLH
TRBJ2-3,TRBV6-5,ASSALAGGTDTQY
TRBJ2-7,TRBV21-1,ASSPKGTPYYEQY
TRBJ2-3,TRBV5-1,ASSRGFTSGGLTDTQY
TRBJ1-2,TRBV7-2,ASSLGAGTVNYGYT
TRBJ1-5,TRBV19,ASRQPHQPQH
TRBJ1-2,TRBV19,ASSPRLRTGNT
TRBJ2-3,TRBV5-1,ASSLPSGRTDTQY
TRBJ2-2,TRBV6-1,ASSDGQIDTGELF
TRBJ1-1,TRBV10-3,AISESGAGLVNSEAF
TRBJ1-2,TRBV7-9,ASSPRTENYGYT
TRBJ2-5,TRBV6-5,ASRSGQGPTQY
TRBJ2-1,TRBV4-1,ASMGRHNEQF
TRBJ1-5,TRBV2,ASSERGGQPQH
TRBJ2-7,TRBV5-1,ASSFSGQGDEQY
TRBJ2-6,TRBV9,ASSPQGSGANVLT
TRBJ1-1,TRBV9,ASSERAGNAEAF
TRBJ2-7,TRBV7-2,ASGRGVSYEQY
TRBJ2-6,TRBV10-3,AISVSQISQGTANVLT